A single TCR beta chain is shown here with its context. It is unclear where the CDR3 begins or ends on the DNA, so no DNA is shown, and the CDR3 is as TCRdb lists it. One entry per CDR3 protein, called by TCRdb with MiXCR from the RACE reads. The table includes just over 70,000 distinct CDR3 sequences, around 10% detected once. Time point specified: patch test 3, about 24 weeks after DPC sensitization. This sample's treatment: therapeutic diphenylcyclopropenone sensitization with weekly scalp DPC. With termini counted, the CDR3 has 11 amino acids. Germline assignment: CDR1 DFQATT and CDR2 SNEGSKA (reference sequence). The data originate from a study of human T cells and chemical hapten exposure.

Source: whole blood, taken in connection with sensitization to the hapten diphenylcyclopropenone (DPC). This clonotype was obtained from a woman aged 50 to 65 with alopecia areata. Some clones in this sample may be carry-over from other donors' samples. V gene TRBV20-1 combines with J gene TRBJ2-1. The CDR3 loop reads CSVFLYNEQFF.